This T cell receptor (beta chain) was obtained from a study of shared clonotypes between healthy human individuals. The table came from immunoSEQ multiplex PCR; TCRdb's copy has only in-frame clones and leaves some out. The table includes over 2 million clones, approximately 90% detected once. Splitting the CD4+ cells yielded a CD45RA+ naive subset and a CD45RA-negative memory subset. The germline V gene encodes CDR1 MNHNS and CDR2 SASEGT. The ends were cut back, 3 bases at V and 0 bases at J, with 12 bases in the middle. The CDR3 has 16 amino acids. Comments on this clone: The sample contains more than one DNA sequence encoding this CDR3.

The sequenced sample was naive CD4+ T cells from PBMCs. The subset denotes: CD45RA+ positively selected. The rearrangement joins TRBV6-1 to TRBJ2-1; D unresolved. This receptor was obtained from a man younger than 35 in good health. Some clones in this sample may be carry-over from other donors' samples. CDR3 sequence (DNA): TGTGCCAGCAGTGACCGGACGCCCAGCTCCTACAATGAGCAGTTCTTC. As protein: CASSDRTPSSYNEQFF.